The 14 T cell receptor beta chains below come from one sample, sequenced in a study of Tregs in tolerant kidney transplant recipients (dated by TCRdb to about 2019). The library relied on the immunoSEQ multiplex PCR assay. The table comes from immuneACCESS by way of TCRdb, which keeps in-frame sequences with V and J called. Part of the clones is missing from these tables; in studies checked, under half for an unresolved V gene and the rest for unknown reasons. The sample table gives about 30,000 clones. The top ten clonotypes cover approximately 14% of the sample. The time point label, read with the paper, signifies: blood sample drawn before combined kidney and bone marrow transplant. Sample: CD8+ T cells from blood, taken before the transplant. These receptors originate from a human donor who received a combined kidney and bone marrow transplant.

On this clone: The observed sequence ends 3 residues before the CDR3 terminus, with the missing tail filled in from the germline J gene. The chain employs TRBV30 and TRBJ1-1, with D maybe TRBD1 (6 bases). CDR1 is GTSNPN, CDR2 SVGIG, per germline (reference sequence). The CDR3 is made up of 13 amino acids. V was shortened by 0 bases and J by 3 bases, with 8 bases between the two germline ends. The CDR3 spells CAWSVQGHTEAFF. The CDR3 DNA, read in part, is TGTGCCTGGAGTGTACAGGGTCACACTGAA. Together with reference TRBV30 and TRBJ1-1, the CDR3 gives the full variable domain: SQTIHQWPATLVQPVGSPLSLECTVEGTSNPNLYWYRQAAGRGLQLLFYSVGIGQISSEVPQNLSASRPQDRQFILSSKKLLLSDSGFYLCAWSVQGHTEAFFGQGTRLTVV.

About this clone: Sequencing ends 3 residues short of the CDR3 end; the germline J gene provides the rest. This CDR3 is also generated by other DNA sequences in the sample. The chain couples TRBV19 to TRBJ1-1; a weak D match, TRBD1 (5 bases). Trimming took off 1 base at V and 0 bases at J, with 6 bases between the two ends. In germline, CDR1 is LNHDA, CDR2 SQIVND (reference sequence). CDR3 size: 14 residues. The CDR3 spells CASSIGQLNTEAFF. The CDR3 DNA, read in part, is TGTGCCAGTAGTATAGGACAGCTGAACACTGAA.

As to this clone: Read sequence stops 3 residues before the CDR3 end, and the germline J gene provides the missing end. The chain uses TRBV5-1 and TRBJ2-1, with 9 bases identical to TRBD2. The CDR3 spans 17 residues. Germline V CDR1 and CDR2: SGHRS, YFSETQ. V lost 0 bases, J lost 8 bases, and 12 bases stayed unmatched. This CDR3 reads CASSLDSGSWGTYEQFF. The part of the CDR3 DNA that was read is TGCGCCAGCAGCTTGGATAGCGGGAGTTGGGGAACATATGAG.

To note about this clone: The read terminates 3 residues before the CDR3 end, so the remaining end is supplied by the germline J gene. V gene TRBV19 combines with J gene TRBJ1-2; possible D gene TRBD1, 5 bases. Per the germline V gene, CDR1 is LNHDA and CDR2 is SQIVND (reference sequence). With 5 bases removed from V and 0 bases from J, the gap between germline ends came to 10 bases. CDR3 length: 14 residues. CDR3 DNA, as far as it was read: TGTGCCAGTAGTTGGCAGGGAGCTAACTATGGC. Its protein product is CASSWQGANYG. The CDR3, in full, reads CASSWQGANYGYTF.

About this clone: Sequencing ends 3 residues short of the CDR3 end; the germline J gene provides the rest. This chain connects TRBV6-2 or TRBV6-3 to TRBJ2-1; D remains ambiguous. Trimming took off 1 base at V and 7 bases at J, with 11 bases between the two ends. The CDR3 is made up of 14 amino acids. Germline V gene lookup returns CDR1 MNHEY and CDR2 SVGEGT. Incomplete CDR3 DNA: TGTGCCAGCAGTTACTTAGAGTCCCGGAATGAG. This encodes CASSYLESRNE. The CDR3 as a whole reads CASSYLESRNEQFF.

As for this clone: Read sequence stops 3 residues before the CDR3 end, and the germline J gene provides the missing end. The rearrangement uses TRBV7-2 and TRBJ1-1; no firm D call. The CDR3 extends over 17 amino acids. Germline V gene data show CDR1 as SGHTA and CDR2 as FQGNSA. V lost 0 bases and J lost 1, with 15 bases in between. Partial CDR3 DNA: TGTGCCAGCAGCTTAGCCCTTCTTAGGAAGGGGAACACTGAA. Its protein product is CASSLALLRKGNTE. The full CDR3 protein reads CASSLALLRKGNTEAFF.

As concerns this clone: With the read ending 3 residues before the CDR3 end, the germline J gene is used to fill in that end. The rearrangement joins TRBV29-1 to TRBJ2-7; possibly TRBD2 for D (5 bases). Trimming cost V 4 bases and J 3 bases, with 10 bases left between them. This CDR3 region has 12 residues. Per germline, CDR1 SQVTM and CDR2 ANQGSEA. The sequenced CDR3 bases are TGCAGCGTTGGACGGGGAGACTACGAG. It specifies CSVGRGDYE. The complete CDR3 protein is CSVGRGDYEQYF.

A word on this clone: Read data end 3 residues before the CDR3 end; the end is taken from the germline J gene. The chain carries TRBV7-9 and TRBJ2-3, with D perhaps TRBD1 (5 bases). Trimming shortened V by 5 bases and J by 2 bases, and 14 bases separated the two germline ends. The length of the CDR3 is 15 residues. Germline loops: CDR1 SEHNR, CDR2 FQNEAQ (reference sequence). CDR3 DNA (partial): TGTGCCAGCAGCGCACCCGGACACAACACAGATACG. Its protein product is CASSAPGHNTDT. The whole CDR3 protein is CASSAPGHNTDTQYF.

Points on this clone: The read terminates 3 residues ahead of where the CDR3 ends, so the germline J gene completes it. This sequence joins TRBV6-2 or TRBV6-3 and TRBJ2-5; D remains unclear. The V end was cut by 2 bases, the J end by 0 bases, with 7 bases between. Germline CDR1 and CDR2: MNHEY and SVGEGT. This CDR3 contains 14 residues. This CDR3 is CASSYPYYQETQYF. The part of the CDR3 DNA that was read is TGTGCCAGCAGTTACCCCTACTACCAAGAGACC.

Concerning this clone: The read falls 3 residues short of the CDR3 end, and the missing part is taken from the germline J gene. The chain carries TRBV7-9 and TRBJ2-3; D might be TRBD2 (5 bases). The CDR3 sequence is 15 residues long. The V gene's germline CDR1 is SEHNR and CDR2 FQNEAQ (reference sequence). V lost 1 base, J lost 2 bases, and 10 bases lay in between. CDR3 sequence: CASSLVVAPTDTQYF. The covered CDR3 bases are TGTGCCAGCAGCTTAGTGGTAGCGCCCACAGATACG. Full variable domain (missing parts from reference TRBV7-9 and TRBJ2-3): DTGVSQNPRHKITKRGQNVTFRCDPISEHNRLYWYRQTLGQGPEFLTYFQNEAQLEKSRLLSDRFSAERPKGSFSTLEIQRTEQGDSAMYLCASSLVVAPTDTQYFGPGTRLTVL.

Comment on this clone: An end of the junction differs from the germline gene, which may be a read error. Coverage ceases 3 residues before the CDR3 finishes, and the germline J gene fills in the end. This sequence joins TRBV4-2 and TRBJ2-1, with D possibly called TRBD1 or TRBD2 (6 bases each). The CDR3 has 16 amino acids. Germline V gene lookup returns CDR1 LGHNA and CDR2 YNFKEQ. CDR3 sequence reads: CASSQGVSWRGNEQFF. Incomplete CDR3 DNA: TGCGCCAGCAGCCAAGGGGTCAGCTGGAGGGGGAATGAG.

The chain's CDR3 is CASSWALNTEAFF. CDR3 DNA, as far as it was read: TGTGCCAGTAGTTGGGCCCTGAACACTGAA. The chain carries TRBV19 and TRBJ1-1; no firm D call. The CDR3 goes on 3 residues after the read ends, and that part is filled in from the germline J gene. CDR1 is LNHDA, CDR2 SQIVND, per germline (reference sequence). V was pared by 5 bases and J by 0 bases, with 7 bases between. The CDR3 consists of 13 residues.

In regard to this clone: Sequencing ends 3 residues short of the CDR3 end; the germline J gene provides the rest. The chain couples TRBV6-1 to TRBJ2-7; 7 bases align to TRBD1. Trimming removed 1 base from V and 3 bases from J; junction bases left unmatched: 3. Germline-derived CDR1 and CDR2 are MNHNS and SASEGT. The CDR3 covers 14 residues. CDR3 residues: CASSEGTGGYEQYF. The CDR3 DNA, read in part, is TGTGCCAGCAGTGAAGGGACAGGTGGCTACGAG.

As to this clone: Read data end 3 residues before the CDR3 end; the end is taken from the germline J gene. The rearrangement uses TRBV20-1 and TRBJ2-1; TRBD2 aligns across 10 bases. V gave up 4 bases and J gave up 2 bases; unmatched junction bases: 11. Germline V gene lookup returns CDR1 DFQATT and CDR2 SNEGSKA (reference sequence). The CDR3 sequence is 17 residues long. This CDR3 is CSATGLAKTSAYNEQFF. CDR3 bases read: TGCAGTGCTACGGGACTAGCGAAGACATCCGCCTACAATGAG.